The TCR beta chain described here comes from a study of blood T cell repertoires in COVID-19. Germline CDR1 SGHVS, CDR2 FQNEAQ. V gave up 5 bases and J gave up 3 bases; unmatched junction bases: 4. CDR3 size: 14 residues. Original analysis: Reference gene primers were amplified, and this amplification served to estimate nucleated cell counts. The repertoire was sequenced with immunoSEQ multiplex PCR; TCRdb's copy has only in-frame clones and lacks some. V, J and clone size were drawn from that table, and D and trimming were deduced from the DNA. This sample has roughly 200,000 clones, with around 87% found just once. This clone was seen once.

The rearrangement uses TRBV7-8 and TRBJ2-3; TRBD1 matches 8 bases. This receptor was obtained from a man in his forties or fifties with active or convalescent COVID-19. The material sequenced was peripheral blood. CDR3 DNA: TGTGCCAGCAGCGGTAGGACAGGGACAGATACGCAGTATTTT. This gives the protein CASSGRTGTDTQYF.